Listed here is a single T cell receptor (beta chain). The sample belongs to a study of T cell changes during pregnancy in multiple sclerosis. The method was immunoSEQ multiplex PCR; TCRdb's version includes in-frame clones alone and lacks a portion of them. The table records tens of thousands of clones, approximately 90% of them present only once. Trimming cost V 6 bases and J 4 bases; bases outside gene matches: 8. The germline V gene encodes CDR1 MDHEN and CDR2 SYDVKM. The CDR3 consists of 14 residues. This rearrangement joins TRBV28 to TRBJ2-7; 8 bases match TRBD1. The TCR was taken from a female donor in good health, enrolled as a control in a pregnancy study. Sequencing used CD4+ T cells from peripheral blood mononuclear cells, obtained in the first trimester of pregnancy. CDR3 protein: CASSSGTGRYEQYF. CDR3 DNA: TGTGCCAGCAGCTCCGGGACAGGACGTTACGAGCAGTACTTC.